The rows below give T cell receptor beta chains drawn from one sample of a study of control samples from healthy donors and cancer patients. TCRdb keeps only in-frame clones here, not all; method: immunoSEQ multiplex PCR. The sample includes more than 110,000 clones, roughly 90% of them seen just once. The sample comprised blood. The receptors stem from a man younger than 40 in good health. CDR3s include the opening cysteine and the closing phenylalanine or tryptophan. A D gene is named only where the DNA matches it firmly. Expanded clones are given a class, and other clones once, few, many or no size at all.

V gene,J gene,clone size,D gene,CDR3 protein,CDR3 DNA
TRBV7-2,TRBJ2-2,.,.,CASSLLGGELFF,TGTGCCAGCAGCTTACTCGGCGGGGAGCTGTTTTTT
TRBV5-1,TRBJ2-7,.,TRBD1,CASRSNDRGLYEQYF,TGCGCCAGCAGATCCAACGACAGGGGGCTCTACGAGCAGTACTTC
TRBV19,TRBJ2-2,.,.,CASRQAGHRNTGELFF,TGTGCCAGTAGACAAGCGGGACACAGGAACACCGGGGAGCTGTTTTTT
TRBV6-2/TRBV6-3,TRBJ1-2,.,.,CASSYYATGGGGGYTF,TGTGCCAGCAGTTACTACGCAACCGGAGGGGGTGGTGGCTACACCTTC
TRBV28,TRBJ1-5,.,.,CASSPPMGGLKPQHF,TGTGCCAGCAGTCCCCCAATGGGGGGCCTAAAGCCCCAGCATTTT
TRBV6-5,TRBJ1-3,.,.,CASSPSSSGNTIYF,TGTGCCAGCAGTCCAAGTAGCTCTGGAAACACCATATATTTT
TRBV12-3/TRBV12-4,TRBJ2-5,.,.,CASKRGRIETQYF,TGTGCCAGCAAGAGAGGCAGGATAGAGACCCAGTACTTC
TRBV2,TRBJ1-5,.,.,CASSEVWGGNQPQHF,TGTGCCAGCAGTGAAGTTTGGGGGGGCAATCAGCCCCAGCATTTT
TRBV7-2,TRBJ2-3,once,.,CASSLGPQMGTDTQYF,TGTGCCAGCAGCTTAGGCCCCCAGATGGGGACAGATACGCAGTATTTT
TRBV6-5,TRBJ1-1,.,.,CASSDLRGNTEAFF,TGTGCCAGCAGCGATCTCAGGGGCAACACTGAAGCTTTCTTT
TRBV9,TRBJ1-1,few,TRBD1,CASSVEDRGPEAFF,TGTGCCAGCAGCGTAGAGGACAGGGGCCCTGAAGCTTTCTTT
TRBV30,TRBJ1-5,.,.,CAWGGDGSNQPQHF,TGTGCCTGGGGTGGGGATGGGAGCAATCAGCCCCAGCATTTT
TRBV25-1,TRBJ2-7,.,.,CASSDREPYEQYF,TGTGCCAGCAGTGATCGAGAACCCTACGAGCAGTACTTC
TRBV19,TRBJ2-7,.,TRBD1,CASSIGTAYEQYF,TGTGCCAGTAGTATTGGGACAGCCTACGAGCAGTACTTC
TRBV6-2/TRBV6-3,TRBJ2-7,.,.,CASSSDLFEAYEQYF,TGTGCCAGCAGTTCGGACTTATTCGAAGCCTACGAGCAGTACTTC
TRBV28,TRBJ2-7,.,.,CASSSPRGFSYEQYF,TGTGCCAGCAGTTCCCCTCGGGGGTTTTCCTACGAGCAGTACTTC